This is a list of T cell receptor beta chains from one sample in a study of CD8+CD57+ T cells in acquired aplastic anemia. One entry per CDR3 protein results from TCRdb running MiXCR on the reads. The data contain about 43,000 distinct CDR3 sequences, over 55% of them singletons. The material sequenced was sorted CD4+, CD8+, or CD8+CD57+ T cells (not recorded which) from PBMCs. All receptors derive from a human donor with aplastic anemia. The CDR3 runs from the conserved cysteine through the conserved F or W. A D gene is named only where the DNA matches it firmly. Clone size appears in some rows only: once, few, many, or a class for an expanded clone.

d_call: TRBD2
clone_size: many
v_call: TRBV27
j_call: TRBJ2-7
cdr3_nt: TGTGCCAGCAGTACTAAGCGGGGTGGCTACGAGCAGTACTTC
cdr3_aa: CASSTKRGGYEQYF

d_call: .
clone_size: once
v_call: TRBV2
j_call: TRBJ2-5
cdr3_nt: TGTGCCAGCACCCCGTTCGGGGGACAGACCCAGTACTTC
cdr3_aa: CASTPFGGQTQYF

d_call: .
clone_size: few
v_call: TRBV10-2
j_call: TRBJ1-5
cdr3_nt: TGCGCCAGCACCCCGGACAGCAATCAGCCCCAGCATTTT
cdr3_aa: CASTPDSNQPQHF

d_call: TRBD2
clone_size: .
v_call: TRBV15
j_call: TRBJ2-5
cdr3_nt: TGTGCCACCAGCGGACTAGCTAATAAGGAGACCCAGTACTTC
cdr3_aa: CATSGLANKETQYF

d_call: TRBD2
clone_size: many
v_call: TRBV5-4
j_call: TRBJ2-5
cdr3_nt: TGTGCCAGCAGCGACCCGGGACTAGCGGGGAAAGAGACCCAGTACTTC
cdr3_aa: CASSDPGLAGKETQYF

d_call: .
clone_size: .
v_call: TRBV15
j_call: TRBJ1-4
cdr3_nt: TGTGCCACCAGCAGAGGGACAGTCGAAAAACTGTTTTTT
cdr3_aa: CATSRGTVEKLFF

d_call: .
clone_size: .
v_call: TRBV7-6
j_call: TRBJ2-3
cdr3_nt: TGTGCCAGCAGCTTAGCGGGGCAGGGACGGAGCACAGATACGCAGTATTTT
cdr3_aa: CASSLAGQGRSTDTQYF

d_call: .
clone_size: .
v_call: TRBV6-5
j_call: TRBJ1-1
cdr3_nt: TGTGCCAGCAACGGCGGCTCTGAAGCTTTCTTT
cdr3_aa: CASNGGSEAFF

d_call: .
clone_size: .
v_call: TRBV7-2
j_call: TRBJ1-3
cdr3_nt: TGTGCCAGCAGCCGGCAGGGGTTAGGAAACACCATATATTTT
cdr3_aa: CASSRQGLGNTIYF

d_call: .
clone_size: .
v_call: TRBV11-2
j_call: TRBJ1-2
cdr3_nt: TGTGCCAGCAGCTCCGGTCCTCTGGGTGCGCAAATTGGCTACACCTTC
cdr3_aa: CASSSGPLGAQIGYTF

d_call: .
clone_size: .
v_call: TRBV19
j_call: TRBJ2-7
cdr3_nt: TGTGCCAGTAGCACTCTTCAGGGCTACGAGCAGTACTTC
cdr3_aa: CASSTLQGYEQYF

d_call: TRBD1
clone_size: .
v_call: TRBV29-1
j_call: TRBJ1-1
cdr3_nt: TGCAGCGTGGGGACAGGGAACACTGAAGCTTTCTTT
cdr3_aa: CSVGTGNTEAFF

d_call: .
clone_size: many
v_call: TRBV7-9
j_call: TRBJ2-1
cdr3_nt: TGTGCCAGCAGCTTACCAAGTGAGCAGTTCTTC
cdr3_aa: CASSLPSEQFF

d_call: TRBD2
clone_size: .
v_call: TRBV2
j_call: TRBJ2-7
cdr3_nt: TGTGCCAGCAGTCCCCACGCCGGGACTAGCGGTCTCTACGAGCAGTACTTC
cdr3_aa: CASSPHAGTSGLYEQYF

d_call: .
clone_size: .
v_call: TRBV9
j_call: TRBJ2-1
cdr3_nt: TGTGCCAGCGGGGGCAACAATGAGCAGTTCTTC
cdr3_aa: CASGGNNEQFF

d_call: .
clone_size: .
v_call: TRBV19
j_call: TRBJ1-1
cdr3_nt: TGTGCCAGTAGTATAGCTGCCCCGGGACCCACGAACACTGAAGCTTTCTTT
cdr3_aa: CASSIAAPGPTNTEAFF

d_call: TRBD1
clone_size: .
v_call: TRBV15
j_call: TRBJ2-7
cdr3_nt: TGTGCCACCAGCAGCTTGGCACAGGGGAGCTACGAGCAGTACTTC
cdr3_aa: CATSSLAQGSYEQYF

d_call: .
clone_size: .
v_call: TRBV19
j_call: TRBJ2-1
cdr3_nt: TGTGCCAGTAGTATTCTAGCCCAGTACAATGAGCAGTTCTTC
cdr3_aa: CASSILAQYNEQFF

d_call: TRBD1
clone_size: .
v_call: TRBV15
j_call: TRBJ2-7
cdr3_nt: TGTGCCACCAGCAGAGAAGGGACAGGGGGACACTACGAGCAGTACTTC
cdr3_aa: CATSREGTGGHYEQYF

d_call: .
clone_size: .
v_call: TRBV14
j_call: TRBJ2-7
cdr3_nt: TGTGCCAGCAGCCAAGAAGACCTCCCCTCCTACGAGCAGTACTTC
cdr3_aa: CASSQEDLPSYEQYF

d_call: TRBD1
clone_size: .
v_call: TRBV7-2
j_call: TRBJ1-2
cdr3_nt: TGTGCCAGCAGCTCCCCTGACAGGGTGGCGGGCTACACCTTC
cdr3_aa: CASSSPDRVAGYTF

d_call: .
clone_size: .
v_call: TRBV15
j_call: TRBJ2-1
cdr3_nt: TGTGCCACCGGCCGGGACTACAATGAGCAGTTCTTC
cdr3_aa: CATGRDYNEQFF

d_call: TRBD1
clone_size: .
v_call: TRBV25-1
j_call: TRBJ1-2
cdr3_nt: TGTGCCAGCAGTGCGGGACAGGAAAGTGGCTACACCTTC
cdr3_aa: CASSAGQESGYTF

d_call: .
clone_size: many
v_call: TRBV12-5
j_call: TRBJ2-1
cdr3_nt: TGTGCTAGTGGTTTGTCAACTCCCTACTATGGCTCCTACAATGAGCAGTTCTTC
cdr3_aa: CASGLSTPYYGSYNEQFF

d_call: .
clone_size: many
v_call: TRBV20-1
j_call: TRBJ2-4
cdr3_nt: TGCAGTGCTAGTTCCCTAGCTGAAGCCAAAAACATTCAGTACTTC
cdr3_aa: CSASSLAEAKNIQYF

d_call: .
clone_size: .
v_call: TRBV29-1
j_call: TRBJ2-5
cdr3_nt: TGCAGCGTCGGCCTAGGGGAGACCCAGTACTTC
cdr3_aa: CSVGLGETQYF

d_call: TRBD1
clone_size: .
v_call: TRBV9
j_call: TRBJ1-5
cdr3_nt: TGTGCCAGCAGCGTAGGGTACAGGGGGCGGCCCCAGCATTTT
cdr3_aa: CASSVGYRGRPQHF

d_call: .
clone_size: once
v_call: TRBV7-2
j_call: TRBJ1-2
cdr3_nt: TGTGCCAGCAGCTTAGGTAAAAGTGGCTACACCTTC
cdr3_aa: CASSLGKSGYTF

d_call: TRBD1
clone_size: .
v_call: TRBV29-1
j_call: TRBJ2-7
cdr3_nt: TGCAGCCCGGGACAGGGGTTGCACGAGCAGTACTTC
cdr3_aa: CSPGQGLHEQYF

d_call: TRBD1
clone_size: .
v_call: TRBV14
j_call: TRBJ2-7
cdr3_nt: TGTGCCAGCAGAAACCCGGGACAGGGGGGCGTCGAGCAGTACTTC
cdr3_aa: CASRNPGQGGVEQYF

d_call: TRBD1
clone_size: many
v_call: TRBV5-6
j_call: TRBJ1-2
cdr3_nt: TGTGCCAGCAGCTTGGGGACAGGGACCTCCTATGGCTACACCTTC
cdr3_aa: CASSLGTGTSYGYTF

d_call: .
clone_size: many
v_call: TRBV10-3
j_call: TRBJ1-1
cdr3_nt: TGTGCCATCAGTAGAAACAGGGAACACACTGAAGCTTTCTTT
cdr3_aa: CAISRNREHTEAFF

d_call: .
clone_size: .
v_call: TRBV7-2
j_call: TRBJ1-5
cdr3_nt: TGTGCCAGCAGCTTATACGGAAGCAATCAGCCCCAGCATTTT
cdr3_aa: CASSLYGSNQPQHF

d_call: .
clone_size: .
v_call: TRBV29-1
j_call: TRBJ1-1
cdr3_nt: TGCAGCGTCGTTCAAAACACTGAAGCTTTCTTT
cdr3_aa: CSVVQNTEAFF

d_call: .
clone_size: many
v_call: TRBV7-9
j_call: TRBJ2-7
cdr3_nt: TGTGCCAGCAGTTTAGGGGTCGCCGAGCAGTACTTC
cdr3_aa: CASSLGVAEQYF

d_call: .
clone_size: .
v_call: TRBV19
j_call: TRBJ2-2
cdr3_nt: TGTGCCAGTAGTGGGTCAGCCACCGGGGAGCTGTTTTTT
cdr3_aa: CASSGSATGELFF

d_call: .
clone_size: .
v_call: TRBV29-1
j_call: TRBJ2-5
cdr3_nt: TGCAGCGTTGGCGGGTTAGAGACCCAGTACTTC
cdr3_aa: CSVGGLETQYF

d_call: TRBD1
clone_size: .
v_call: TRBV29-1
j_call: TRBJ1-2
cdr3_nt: TGCAGCGCGTCCGGGACAGTTGGTGGCTACACCTTC
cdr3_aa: CSASGTVGGYTF

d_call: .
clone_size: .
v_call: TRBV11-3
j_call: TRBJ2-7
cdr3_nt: TGTGCCAGCAGCTTAGATCGCACCCGAAGAGGCGAGCAGTACTTC
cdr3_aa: CASSLDRTRRGEQYF

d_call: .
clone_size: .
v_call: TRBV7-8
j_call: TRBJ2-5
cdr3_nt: TGTGCCAGCAGCTTCTCGGCGGGTGAGACCCAGTACTTC
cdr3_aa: CASSFSAGETQYF

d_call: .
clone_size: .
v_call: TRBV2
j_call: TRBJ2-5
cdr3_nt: TGTGCCAGCAGTCACAGGGGTGGGGGGGGCCAAGAGACCCAGTACTTC
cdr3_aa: CASSHRGGGGQETQYF

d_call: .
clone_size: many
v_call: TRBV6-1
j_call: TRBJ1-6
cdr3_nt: TGTGCCAGCAGTGAAGAGGACGGGGGAGGTAGGACCCTCCACTTT
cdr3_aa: CASSEEDGGGRTLHF

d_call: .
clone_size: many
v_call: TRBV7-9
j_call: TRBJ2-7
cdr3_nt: TGTGCCAGCAGCTTCTCCCCCGAGCAGTACTTC
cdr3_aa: CASSFSPEQYF

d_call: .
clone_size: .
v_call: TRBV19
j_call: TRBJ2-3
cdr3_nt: TGTGCCAGTAGTATGTCCGCGGATACGCAGTATTTT
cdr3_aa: CASSMSADTQYF

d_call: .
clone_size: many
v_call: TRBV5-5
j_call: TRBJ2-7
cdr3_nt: TGTGCCAGCAGCTTGGCAGCCTACGAGCAGTACTTC
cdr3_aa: CASSLAAYEQYF

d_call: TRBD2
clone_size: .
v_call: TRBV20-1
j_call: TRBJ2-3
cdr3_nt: TGCAGTGCTACCCCGGGACTAGCGGGAGAGTTAACAGATACGCAGTATTTT
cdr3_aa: CSATPGLAGELTDTQYF

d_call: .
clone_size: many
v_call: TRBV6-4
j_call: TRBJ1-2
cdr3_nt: TGTGCCAGCAGCCCAACCCCGAACTATGGCTACACCTTC
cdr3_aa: CASSPTPNYGYTF

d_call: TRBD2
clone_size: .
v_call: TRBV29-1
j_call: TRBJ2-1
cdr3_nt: TGCAGCGTGGAACCGGTTAGCGGGGGGCCATACAATGAGCAGTTCTTC
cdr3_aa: CSVEPVSGGPYNEQFF

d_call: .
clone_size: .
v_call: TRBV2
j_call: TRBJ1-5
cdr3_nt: TGTGCCAGCAGCCGGGGGGATAGCAATCAGCCCCAGCATTTT
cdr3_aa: CASSRGDSNQPQHF

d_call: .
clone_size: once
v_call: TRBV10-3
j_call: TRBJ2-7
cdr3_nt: TGTGCCATCAGTGGACATCGGGGGCGGGACGAGCAGTACTTC
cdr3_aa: CAISGHRGRDEQYF

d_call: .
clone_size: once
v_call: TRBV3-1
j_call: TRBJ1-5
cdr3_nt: TGTGCCGGCAGCCAGAGTGCGTTCGGAAGCAATCAGCCCCAGCATTTT
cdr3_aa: CAGSQSAFGSNQPQHF

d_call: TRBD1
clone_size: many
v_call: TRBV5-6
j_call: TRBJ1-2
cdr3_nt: TGTGCCAGCAGCCCTACAGGGGGGACTTATGGCTACACCTTC
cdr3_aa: CASSPTGGTYGYTF